This TCR beta chain was sequenced during a study of blood T cell repertoires in COVID-19. Using immunoSEQ multiplex PCR, the repertoire was profiled, and TCRdb retains in-frame clones only, with some absent. Of 200,000 to 250,000 clones in the sample, approximately 87% were seen once. The CDR3 is 14 amino acids. V lost 3 bases, J lost 7 bases, and 12 bases lay in between. Germline loops: CDR1 MRHNA, CDR2 SNTAGT. The TCR was taken from a woman between 45 and 60 years old in a cohort exposed to, infected with or recovered from COVID-19 (not recorded which). The sample taken for sequencing was PBMCs or T cells enriched from blood (not recorded which). The chain carries TRBV6-4 and TRBJ2-2; D is unresolved. Here the CDR3 DNA reads TGTGCCAGCAGTGAAATATTCGGTGGCGGGGAGCTGTTTTTT. Residues: CASSEIFGGGELFF.